The next 22 T cell receptor beta chains were all read from a single sample in a study of Ad26.COV2.S vaccination and SARS-CoV-2 variants. The treatment is: roughly 20 received Ad26.COV2.S at low or high dose, single or two shots; about 5 received placebo; per-sample allocation not given. Vaccine and placebo recipients were sampled on day 63 after the first injection. The repertoire was sequenced with immunoSEQ multiplex PCR; TCRdb's copy has only in-frame clones and lacks some. The sample lists 350,000 to 500,000 clones; more than 75% were seen once. Here the sequenced sample was peripheral blood, taken in a trial of Ad26.COV2.S vaccine versus placebo. These receptor sequences come from a person aged 18-60 years who received the Ad26.COV2.S COVID-19 vaccine or a placebo.

This sequence joins TRBV28 and TRBJ1-3; D is undetermined. Germline CDR1 MDHEN, CDR2 SYDVKM. CDR3 length equals 12 residues. Trimming pared 7 bases from V and 2 bases from J, leaving 6 bases between. The CDR3 loop is CASIGAGNTIYF. The DNA for the CDR3 is TGTGCCAGCATCGGAGCTGGAAACACCATATATTTT. The full variable domain, completed using reference TRBV28 and TRBJ1-3, is DVKVTQSSRYLVKRTGEKVFLECVQDMDHENMFWYRQDPGLGLRLIYFSYDVKMKEKGDIPEGYSVSREKKERFSLILESASTNQTSMYLCASIGAGNTIYFGEGSWLTVV.

J is TRBJ2-5 and V is TRBV4-1; 9 bases map to TRBD2. In germline, CDR1 is MGHRA, CDR2 YSYEKL. CDR3 size: 18 residues. V shed 2 bases, J shed 3 bases, and the junction held 13 bases outside the gene matches. The CDR3 region is CASSQLAGGPGAKETQYF. The DNA of the CDR3 is TGCGCCAGCAGCCAACTGGCGGGGGGGCCTGGGGCTAAAGAGACCCAGTACTTC.

The V gene is TRBV24-1, the J gene TRBJ1-5, with D perhaps matching TRBD1 (6 bases). This CDR3 spans 13 amino acids. V lost 9 bases and J 6 bases, leaving 14 bases between the germline ends. CDR1 and CDR2 (germline): KGHDR, SFDVKD. Here the CDR3 reads CATQGQPGQPQHF. The CDR3 bases are TGTGCCACCCAAGGACAGCCTGGTCAGCCCCAGCATTTT.

This clone was found once. In nucleotides, the CDR3 is TGTGCCAGCAGCTTGGGGGGCGAGACGGTTACGCAGTATTTT. Translated, it gives CASSLGGETVTQYF. The V and J genes are TRBV11-3 and TRBJ2-3; the D call may be TRBD1 or TRBD2 (6 bases each). The CDR3 has 14 amino acids. V lost 3 bases to trimming and J lost 8 bases, with 15 bases between them. From germline, CDR1 is SGHNT and CDR2 YENEEA.

Here the CDR3 DNA reads TGTGCCAGCAGTACTCTGGACAGCGGAAACACCATATATTTT. Its protein is CASSTLDSGNTIYF. The chain uses TRBV6-2 or TRBV6-3 and TRBJ1-3, with a weak D call TRBD1 (6 bases). Looked up from germline, CDR1 is MNHEY and CDR2 is SVGEGT. The CDR3 has 14 amino acids. V was trimmed by 5 bases and J by 4 bases, leaving 12 bases between them.

V and J are TRBV18 and TRBJ2-3; possible D gene TRBD1, 5 bases. The germline V gene encodes CDR1 KGHSH and CDR2 LQKENI. This CDR3 comprises 14 residues. Trimming took off 3 bases at V and 2 bases at J, with 9 bases between the two ends. CDR3 DNA: TGTGCCAGCTCACCGGCAGGGCCCACAGATACGCAGTATTTT. It specifies CASSPAGPTDTQYF.

This clone was detected only a few times. The chain couples TRBV11-2 to TRBJ2-1; D tentatively fits TRBD1 or TRBD2 (7 bases each). V gave up 7 bases and J gave up 0 bases, with 16 bases separating them. From germline, CDR1 is SGHAT and CDR2 FQNNGV. The CDR3 totals 16 residues. CDR3 protein: CASIVGGGHSYNEQFF. The CDR3 DNA is TGTGCCAGCATCGTGGGAGGGGGCCACTCCTACAATGAGCAGTTCTTC.

The CDR3 loop reads CASSLVSRTGPGNTIYF. As DNA, the CDR3 is TGTGCCAGCAGCTTAGTTTCTAGGACAGGGCCTGGAAACACCATATATTTT. The chain employs TRBV7-2 and TRBJ1-3, with 8 bases fitting TRBD1. This CDR3 comprises 17 residues. The V gene end was trimmed by 1 base and the J gene end by 2 bases; junction bases not matched to a gene: 7. Germline V gene data show CDR1 as SGHTA and CDR2 as FQGNSA.

This chain joins TRBV28 and TRBJ1-2; D is ambiguous. The CDR3 is 14 amino acids. Germline CDR1 reads MDHEN; CDR2 reads SYDVKM. Between the trimmed V and J ends, which lost 7 bases and 0 bases, there was a span of 12 bases. For the CDR3, the DNA is TGTGCCAGCATAAGCCAGCGATCTAACTATGGCTACACCTTC. Protein: CASISQRSNYGYTF.

The J gene is TRBJ1-2, the V gene TRBV3-1 (or the pseudogene TRBV3-2), with 9 bases aligning to TRBD1. Per the germline V gene, CDR1 is LGHDT and CDR2 is YNNKEL (reference sequence). The CDR3 spans 15 residues. V lost 4 bases to trimming and J lost 8 bases; unmatched junction nucleotides: 11. The CDR3, as DNA: TGTGCCAGCAGCCCCTTGGACAGGGGCCCCGGAGGCTACACCTTC. Translated: CASSPLDRGPGGYTF.

The chain uses TRBV4-1 and TRBJ1-4, with unresolved D. V lost 5 bases and J 8 bases, leaving 9 bases between the germline ends. Per the germline V gene, CDR1 is MGHRA and CDR2 is YSYEKL. The length of the CDR3 is 12 residues. This CDR3 is CASSSRGEKLFF. Written as DNA, the CDR3 is TGCGCCAGCAGCTCACGAGGGGAAAAACTGTTTTTT.

V usage is TRBV14 and J usage is TRBJ2-7; 7 bases map to TRBD2. V trimming: 4 bases; J trimming: 6 bases; junction bases outside the gene matches: 15. Per germline, CDR1 SGHDN and CDR2 FVKESK. CDR3 length: 16 residues. The CDR3 loop is CASSRMREQLPSEQYF. The CDR3 DNA sequence: TGTGCCAGCAGCCGGATGCGGGAGCAGTTGCCTTCCGAGCAGTACTTC.

The rearrangement links TRBV20-1 to TRBJ1-1; the D gene is possibly TRBD1 (5 bases). The V gene's germline CDR1 is DFQATT and CDR2 SNEGSKA (reference sequence). Trimming took off 3 bases at V and 1 base at J, with 21 bases between the two ends. This CDR3 region has 17 residues. As DNA, the CDR3 is TGCAGTGCTAGTGGACGGGACGGTCGCCTCGGGAACACTGAAGCTTTCTTT. Protein sequence: CSASGRDGRLGNTEAFF.

The chain combines TRBV5-1 with TRBJ1-1, with D hard to call. V was cut by 0 bases and J by 4 bases, with 7 bases left in between. CDR1 SGHRS and CDR2 YFSETQ come from the germline V gene. The CDR3 is 13 residues long. The CDR3 sequence is CASSLGDITEAFF. Here the CDR3 DNA reads TGCGCCAGCAGCTTGGGGGATATCACTGAAGCTTTCTTT.

The gene calls are TRBV7-3 and TRBJ2-3; 7 bases are shared with TRBD1. CDR3 length equals 16 residues. J was trimmed by 0 bases and V by 5 bases; bases with no gene match: 8. Germline V gene data show CDR1 as SGHTA and CDR2 as FQGTGA. CDR3 protein: CASSAGTGESTDTQYF. The DNA of the CDR3 is TGTGCCAGCAGCGCTGGAACAGGGGAAAGCACAGATACGCAGTATTTT.

The gene calls are TRBV5-5 and TRBJ2-3; a weak D match, TRBD2 (5 bases). The CDR3 has 15 residues. CDR1 SGHKS and CDR2 YYEKEE come from the germline V gene (reference sequence). Trimming took 0 bases from V and 0 from J, leaving 8 bases between them. The CDR3 DNA reads as TGTGCCAGCAGCTTGGGTAGAGGGAGCACAGATACGCAGTATTTT. Amino acid sequence: CASSLGRGSTDTQYF.

The chain recombines TRBV12-3 or TRBV12-4 with TRBJ2-5, with D perhaps matching TRBD1 (5 bases). V lost 2 bases to trimming and J lost 7 bases, with 11 bases between them. The CDR3 loop spans 13 amino acids. The CDR3: CASSLKGKATQYF. The CDR3 region has the DNA TGTGCCAGCAGTTTAAAGGGGAAGGCGACCCAGTACTTC.

CDR3 DNA: TGTGCCAGCAGCTTGTTGGTGAAAGCGTCCTACGAGCAGTACTTC. It translates to CASSLLVKASYEQYF. The V gene is TRBV5-5, the J gene TRBJ2-7; D not certain. V lost 1 base and J lost 1, with 12 bases in between. CDR1 is SGHKS and CDR2 is YYEKEE in the germline V gene (reference sequence). The CDR3 spans 15 residues. The full variable domain, its missing parts supplied by reference TRBV5-5 and TRBJ2-7, is DAGVTQSPTHLIKTRGQQVTLRCSPISGHKSVSWYQQVLGQGPQFIFQYYEKEERGRGNFPDRFSARQFPNYSSELNVNALLLGDSALYLCASSLLVKASYEQYFGPGTRLTVT.

The chain couples TRBV5-1 to TRBJ1-4; 7 bases fit TRBD1. The CDR3 is 16 residues long. V lost 4 bases, J lost 4 bases, and 10 bases stayed unmatched. CDR1 SGHRS and CDR2 YFSETQ come from the germline V gene. The CDR3 coding sequence is TGCGCCAGCAGCCCCGGAGACAGGGCTGGTAATGAAAAACTGTTTTTT. Translated, it gives CASSPGDRAGNEKLFF.

The chain is built from TRBV3-1 (or the pseudogene TRBV3-2) and TRBJ1-5; a possible D gene is TRBD1 (6 bases). The germline V and J ends were trimmed by 4 bases and 1 base, with 14 bases remaining between them. The CDR3 runs to 16 residues. Germline V gene lookup returns CDR1 LGHDT and CDR2 YNNKEL (reference sequence). The CDR3 DNA reads as TGTGCCAGCAGCCCTACCATAGACAGGAGCAATCAGCCCCAGCATTTT. It yields the protein CASSPTIDRSNQPQHF.

The rearrangement links TRBV30 to TRBJ2-1; a weak D match, TRBD1 (5 bases). Trimming took off 0 bases at V and 2 bases at J, with 11 bases between the two ends. Germline-derived CDR1 and CDR2 are GTSNPN and SVGIG (reference sequence). This CDR3 has 15 residues. CDR3 in DNA: TGTGCCTGGAGTGTGGGGCCTGGGGCCTACAATGAGCAGTTCTTC. Protein sequence: CAWSVGPGAYNEQFF.

The rearrangement links TRBV5-1 to TRBJ2-7; 7 bases agree with TRBD1. Germline V lookup: CDR1 SGHRS, CDR2 YFSETQ. The CDR3 runs 14 residues. J was trimmed by 3 bases and V by 5 bases; bases with no gene match: 8. The CDR3 DNA reads as TGCGCCAGCAGAAACCCGGGACAGAACTACGAGCAGTACTTC. Translating it yields CASRNPGQNYEQYF.